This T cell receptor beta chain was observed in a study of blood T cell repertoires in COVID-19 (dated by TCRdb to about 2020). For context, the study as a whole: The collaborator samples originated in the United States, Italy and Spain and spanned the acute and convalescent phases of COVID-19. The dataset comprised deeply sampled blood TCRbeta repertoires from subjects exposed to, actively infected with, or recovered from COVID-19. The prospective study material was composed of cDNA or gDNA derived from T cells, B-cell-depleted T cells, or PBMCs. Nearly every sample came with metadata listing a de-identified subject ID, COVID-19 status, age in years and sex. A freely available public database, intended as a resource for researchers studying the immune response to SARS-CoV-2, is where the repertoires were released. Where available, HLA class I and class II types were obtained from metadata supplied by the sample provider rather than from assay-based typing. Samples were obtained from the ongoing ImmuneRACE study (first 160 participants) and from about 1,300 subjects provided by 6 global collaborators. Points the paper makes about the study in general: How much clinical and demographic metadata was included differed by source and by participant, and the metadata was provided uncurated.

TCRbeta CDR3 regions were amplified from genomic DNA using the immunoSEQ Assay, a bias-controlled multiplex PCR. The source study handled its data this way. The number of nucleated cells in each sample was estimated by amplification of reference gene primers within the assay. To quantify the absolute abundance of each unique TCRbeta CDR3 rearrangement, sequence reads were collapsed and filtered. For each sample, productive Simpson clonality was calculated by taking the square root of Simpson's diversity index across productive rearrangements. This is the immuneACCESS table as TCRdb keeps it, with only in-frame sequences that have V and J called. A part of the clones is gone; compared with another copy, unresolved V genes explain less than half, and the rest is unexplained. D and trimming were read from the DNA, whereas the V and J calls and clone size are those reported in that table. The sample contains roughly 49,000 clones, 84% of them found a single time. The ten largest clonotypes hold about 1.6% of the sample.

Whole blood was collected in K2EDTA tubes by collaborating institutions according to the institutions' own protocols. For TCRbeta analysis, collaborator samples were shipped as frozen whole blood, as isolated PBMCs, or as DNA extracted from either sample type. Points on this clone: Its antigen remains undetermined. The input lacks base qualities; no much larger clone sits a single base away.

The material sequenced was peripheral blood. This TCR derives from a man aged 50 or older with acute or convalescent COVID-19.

The sequence in DNA is TGTGCCTGGATACCTAGGTCCACCGGGGAGCTGTTTTTT. The translation is CAWIPRSTGELFF. The sequence links TRBV30 to TRBJ2-2, with the D gene too uncertain to name. The germline V gene encodes CDR1 GTSNPN and CDR2 SVGIG (reference sequence). The CDR3, from cysteine to phenylalanine, totals 13 residues. The retained sequence is limited to the CDR3, 39 bases, with the frame set at the first base. V and J are truncated by 4 bases and 4 bases respectively, leaving an intervening sequence of 10 bases.